This TCR beta chain appears in the sequencing data of a study of brain T cells in children with intractable seizures. This clone was recorded once. Produced via immunoSEQ multiplex PCR; TCRdb's table is partial and in-frame only. This repertoire shows approximately 110,000 clones, 90% to 95% found once; its top ten account for 3.8%. Sequencing was limited to surgery cases with top T cell transcript signatures in brain tissue. The TCR originated in a boy younger than two with hemimegalencephaly and intractable seizures. The sequenced sample was peripheral blood, obtained at surgery.

CDR3 nucleotide sequence: TGTGCCAGCAGCTTGAATTGGGGGAGTCTCAACAATGAGCAGTTCTTC. This gives the protein CASSLNWGSLNNEQFF. This chain connects TRBV7-6 to TRBJ2-1; D is tentatively TRBD1 or TRBD2 (5 bases each). CDR1 and CDR2 from the germline V gene are SGHVS and FNYEAQ. The V gene lost 3 bases and the J gene lost 5 bases, with 17 bases spanning the gap. There are 16 residues in the CDR3.